The 24 T cell receptor beta chains below were found in one sample sequenced in a study of technical replicates of blood from a handful of donors (dated by TCRdb to the late 2010s). Library preparation was by the immunoSEQ multiplex PCR assay. This is the immuneACCESS table as TCRdb keeps it, with only in-frame sequences that have V and J called. A part of the clones is gone; compared with another copy, unresolved V genes explain less than half, and the rest is unexplained. The sample table lists 73,000 or so clones, roughly nine tenths of them with a count of one. The ten largest clonotypes hold 0.25% of the sample. Sequenced: T cells isolated from PBMCs. These receptors all come from a human donor in good health.

The rearrangement uses TRBV6-5 and TRBJ2-3, with D maybe TRBD1 (5 bases). V lost 4 bases and J 1 base, leaving 9 bases between the germline ends. The CDR3 is 14 amino acids. Germline V gene sequence: CDR1 MNHEY, CDR2 SVGAGI. The CDR3 here is CASSSSRGTDTQYF. The CDR3 region has the DNA TGTGCCAGCAGTTCCTCCAGGGGCACAGATACGCAGTATTTT.

This chain links TRBV7-9 with TRBJ2-1; 8 bases match TRBD2. Per germline, CDR1 SEHNR and CDR2 FQNEAQ (reference sequence). This CDR3 is 15 amino acids long. V shed 6 bases, J shed 7 bases, and the junction held 11 bases outside the gene matches. CDR3: CASRFPPTSVNEQFF. CDR3 nucleotides: TGTGCCAGCAGGTTTCCACCGACTAGCGTAAATGAGCAGTTCTTC. Complete variable domain (other parts from reference TRBV7-9 and TRBJ2-1): DTGVSQNPRHKITKRGQNVTFRCDPISEHNRLYWYRQTLGQGPEFLTYFQNEAQLEKSRLLSDRFSAERPKGSFSTLEIQRTEQGDSAMYLCASRFPPTSVNEQFFGPGTRLTVL.

This sequence joins TRBV5-1 and TRBJ2-1, with 7 nucleotides matching TRBD2. Germline lookup yields CDR1 SGHRS and CDR2 YFSETQ. CDR3 size: 15 residues. The V segment lost 1 base and the J segment 4 bases; nucleotides outside the gene matches: 5. The CDR3 DNA is TGCGCCAGCAGCTTGTTAGCTAGCGGATACAATGAGCAGTTCTTC. Encoded protein: CASSLLASGYNEQFF.

With respect to this clone: Within the sample, other DNA sequences also encode this same CDR3. The chain carries TRBV28 and TRBJ2-7; D gene uncertain. This CDR3 is 11 amino acids long. Germline assignment: CDR1 MDHEN and CDR2 SYDVKM. The V end was cut by 6 bases, the J end by 3 bases, with 6 bases between. The CDR3 DNA reads TGTGCCAGCAGCCTTAACTACGAGCAGTACTTC. This sequence encodes CASSLNYEQYF.

The chain recombines TRBV6-5 with TRBJ2-5; a possible D gene is TRBD1 (6 bases). Germline lookup yields CDR1 MNHEY and CDR2 SVGAGI. The CDR3 is made up of 14 amino acids. Trimming shortened V by 6 bases and J by 5 bases, and 16 bases separated the two germline ends. For the CDR3, the DNA is TGTGCCAGCAGCCCGTGGGGGCTCTTGGAGACCCAGTACTTC. The encoded protein is CASSPWGLLETQYF.

V and J are TRBV25-1 and TRBJ1-1, with no clear D. This CDR3 has 14 amino acids. Deletions cut 9 bases from V and 5 bases from J, with 19 bases between. Germline-derived CDR1 and CDR2 are MGHDK and SYGVNS. CDR3 nucleotide sequence: TGTGCCAGTCGCTCACCGGGAACAAGGACTGAAGCTTTCTTT. It translates to CASRSPGTRTEAFF.

CDR3 protein: CASSHFYEQYF. In DNA form, the CDR3 reads TGTGCCAGCAGTCACTTCTACGAGCAGTACTTC. The chain employs TRBV28 and TRBJ2-7; the D is unclear. Germline assignment: CDR1 MDHEN and CDR2 SYDVKM. V gave up 5 bases and J gave up 3 bases, with 5 bases separating them. The CDR3 extends over 11 amino acids.

This clone was seen only once. The V call is TRBV5-6, the J call TRBJ2-7; 10 bases agree with TRBD1. The CDR3 length is 16 residues. J gave up 3 bases and V 3 bases, and 9 bases lay outside the gene matches. CDR1 and CDR2 (germline): SGHDT, YYEEEE. The CDR3 is CASSSIIGDRGYEQYF. CDR3 nucleotides: TGTGCCAGCAGCTCCATAATCGGGGACAGGGGCTACGAGCAGTACTTC. Full variable domain (rest looked up from reference TRBV5-6 and TRBJ2-7): DAGVTQSPTHLIKTRGQQVTLRCSPKSGHDTVSWYQQALGQGPQFIFQYYEEEERQRGNFPDRFSGHQFPNYSSELNVNALLLGDSALYLCASSSIIGDRGYEQYFGPGTRLTVT.

The chain recombines TRBV28 with TRBJ2-5; TRBD2 might be the D (6 bases). The V and J ends lost 6 bases and 4 bases respectively, with 12 bases between them. The CDR3 has 13 residues. The germline gives CDR1 MDHEN, CDR2 SYDVKM. CDR3 amino acids: CASSPWRGETQYF. The CDR3 coding sequence is TGTGCCAGCAGCCCTTGGAGGGGAGAGACCCAGTACTTC. Drawing the rest from reference TRBV28 and TRBJ2-5, the complete variable domain is DVKVTQSSRYLVKRTGEKVFLECVQDMDHENMFWYRQDPGLGLRLIYFSYDVKMKEKGDIPEGYSVSREKKERFSLILESASTNQTSMYLCASSPWRGETQYFGPGTRLLVL.

The chain combines TRBV2 with TRBJ1-6; unclear D gene. V was shortened by 8 bases and J by 1 base, with 12 bases between the two germline ends. Germline loops: CDR1 SNHLY, CDR2 FYNNEI. The CDR3 extends over 15 amino acids. The DNA for the CDR3 is TGTGCCAGCGGGGAGGACGCGTCCTATAATTCACCCCTCCACTTT. It codes for CASGEDASYNSPLHF.

The chain is built from TRBV28 and TRBJ1-2; unclear D gene. Trimming took off 4 bases at V and 4 bases at J, with 16 bases between the two ends. Per the germline V gene, CDR1 is MDHEN and CDR2 is SYDVKM. The CDR3 contains 15 residues. This CDR3 is CASSWGAGFGYGYTF. DNA of the CDR3: TGTGCCAGCAGTTGGGGAGCAGGCTTTGGCTATGGCTACACCTTC.

This CDR3 reads CSAKRENEQFF. The CDR3 nucleotides are TGCAGTGCCAAACGAGAGAATGAGCAGTTCTTC. This chain connects TRBV20-1 to TRBJ2-1; the D is unclear. Germline values: CDR1 DFQATT, CDR2 SNEGSKA (reference sequence). The CDR3 covers 11 residues. The V gene lost 6 bases and the J gene lost 7 bases, with 10 bases spanning the gap.

The V call is TRBV9, the J call TRBJ1-1; D gene unclear. V was pared by 2 bases and J by 7 bases, with 12 bases between. Germline CDR1 SGDLS, CDR2 YYNGEE. There are 13 residues in the CDR3. CDR3 amino acids: CASSVGIYDEAFF. DNA of the CDR3: TGTGCCAGCAGCGTCGGGATATACGATGAAGCTTTCTTT.

The J gene is TRBJ1-4, the V gene TRBV7-9, with TRBD1 matching 7 bases. This CDR3 is 14 amino acids long. The junction had 4 bases not matched to a gene; V was cut back by 4 bases and J by 5 bases. Looked up from germline, CDR1 is SEHNR and CDR2 is FQNEAQ (reference sequence). In DNA, the CDR3 is TGTGCCAGCAGCTGGGGACAGCCGAATGAAAAACTGTTTTTT. It specifies CASSWGQPNEKLFF.

This clone appeared a single time. The rearrangement links TRBV27 to TRBJ2-1; D remains ambiguous. V was clipped by 5 bases and J by 6 bases, with 20 bases between them. Germline CDR1 is MNHEY and CDR2 is SMNVEV (reference sequence). This CDR3 contains 16 residues. This CDR3 is CASSSRHGSPSNEQFF. Written as DNA, the CDR3 is TGTGCCAGCAGTAGTCGACACGGCAGCCCTTCCAATGAGCAGTTCTTC.

The V gene is TRBV9, the J gene TRBJ2-1, with 9 nucleotides matching TRBD2. Germline CDR1 is SGDLS and CDR2 is YYNGEE. Germline trimming cut 1 base from V and 9 bases from J; bases unmatched to any gene: 8. CDR3 length: 15 amino acids. Here the CDR3 reads CASSVYAAGGSEQFF. CDR3 DNA: TGTGCCAGCAGCGTATATGCAGCGGGGGGCAGTGAGCAGTTCTTC. Based on the CDR3 plus reference TRBV9 and TRBJ2-1, the full variable domain is DSGVTQTPKHLITATGQRVTLRCSPRSGDLSVYWYQQSLDQGLQFLIQYYNGEERAKGNILERFSAQQFPDLHSELNLSSLELGDSALYFCASSVYAAGGSEQFFGPGTRLTVL.

J is TRBJ2-5 and V is TRBV7-6, with D perhaps TRBD1 (7 bases). V was shortened by 3 bases and J by 5 bases, with 13 bases between the two germline ends. Per the germline V gene, CDR1 is SGHVS and CDR2 is FNYEAQ. CDR3 length: 14 amino acids. As DNA, the CDR3 is TGTGCCAGCAGCTTTAACAGGGGACTCGAGACCCAGTACTTC. Amino acid sequence: CASSFNRGLETQYF.

The chain uses TRBV28 and TRBJ2-7; the match to TRBD2 covers 11 bases. The germline V gene has CDR1 MDHEN and CDR2 SYDVKM. The trim removed 3 bases at V and 6 bases at J, leaving 7 bases unmatched. The length of the CDR3 is 15 residues. The CDR3 bases are TGTGCCAGCAGTTTCTCTCTAGCGGGAGGTCCCGAGCAGTACTTC. Translation: CASSFSLAGGPEQYF. The variable domain in full, with the rest retrieved from reference TRBV28 and TRBJ2-7, is DVKVTQSSRYLVKRTGEKVFLECVQDMDHENMFWYRQDPGLGLRLIYFSYDVKMKEKGDIPEGYSVSREKKERFSLILESASTNQTSMYLCASSFSLAGGPEQYFGPGTRLTVT.

In this sample, this clone turned up once. The rearrangement joins TRBV7-9 to TRBJ1-4; D unclear. The CDR3 is 15 amino acids. Germline V gene lookup returns CDR1 SEHNR and CDR2 FQNEAQ (reference sequence). V lost 6 bases, J lost 7 bases, and 18 bases lay in between. The DNA of the CDR3 is TGTGCCAGCAGTCATAATCCCCCCACGGGTGAAAAACTGTTTTTT. Translating gives CASSHNPPTGEKLFF.

This rearrangement joins TRBV4-1 to TRBJ1-5; TRBD1 might be the D (5 bases). V lost 4 bases to trimming and J lost 1 base, with 14 bases between them. The CDR3 extends over 16 amino acids. Germline V gives CDR1 MGHRA, CDR2 YSYEKL. The DNA for the CDR3 is TGCGCCAGCAGCCCCCGACAGAGATCCAGCAATCAGCCCCAGCATTTT. As protein: CASSPRQRSSNQPQHF.

The V and J genes are TRBV7-6 and TRBJ2-2; 11 bases are shared with TRBD2. Germline V gives CDR1 SGHVS, CDR2 FNYEAQ. Trimming removed 0 bases from V and 6 bases from J; junction bases left unmatched: 9. The CDR3 consists of 18 residues. CDR3 nucleotides: TGTGCCAGCAGCTTAGCCGCCCTACTAGCGGGAGCGCCCGGGGAGCTGTTTTTT. Translated, it gives CASSLAALLAGAPGELFF.

This rearrangement joins TRBV5-6 to TRBJ1-1; perhaps TRBD1 as D (5 bases). The CDR3 runs to 15 residues. V was clipped by 3 bases and J by 6 bases, with 18 bases between them. From germline, CDR1 is SGHDT and CDR2 YYEEEE. CDR3 bases: TGTGCCAGCAGCTGGGCTGGGATCAGGGTGGCTGAAGCTTTCTTT. Translated: CASSWAGIRVAEAFF.

V and J are TRBV27 and TRBJ2-1; 8 bases map to TRBD1. After removal of 5 bases from V and 2 bases from J, the junction contained 5 bases not matched to a gene. CDR3 length: 15 amino acids. The germline V gene encodes CDR1 MNHEY and CDR2 SMNVEV (reference sequence). The CDR3 region is CASSTTGGPYNEQFF. The CDR3 DNA follows: TGTGCCAGCAGTACAACAGGGGGGCCCTACAATGAGCAGTTCTTC.

There are a few counts of this clone. The genes are TRBV19 and TRBJ2-4, with TRBD2 matching 11 bases. From germline, CDR1 is LNHDA and CDR2 SQIVND (reference sequence). J gave up 9 bases and V 7 bases, and 8 bases lay outside the gene matches. The CDR3 length is 14 residues. As DNA, the CDR3 is TGTGCCAGTACGTCCACTAGCGGGGGAGTCATTCAGTACTTC. Translation gives CASTSTSGGVIQYF.